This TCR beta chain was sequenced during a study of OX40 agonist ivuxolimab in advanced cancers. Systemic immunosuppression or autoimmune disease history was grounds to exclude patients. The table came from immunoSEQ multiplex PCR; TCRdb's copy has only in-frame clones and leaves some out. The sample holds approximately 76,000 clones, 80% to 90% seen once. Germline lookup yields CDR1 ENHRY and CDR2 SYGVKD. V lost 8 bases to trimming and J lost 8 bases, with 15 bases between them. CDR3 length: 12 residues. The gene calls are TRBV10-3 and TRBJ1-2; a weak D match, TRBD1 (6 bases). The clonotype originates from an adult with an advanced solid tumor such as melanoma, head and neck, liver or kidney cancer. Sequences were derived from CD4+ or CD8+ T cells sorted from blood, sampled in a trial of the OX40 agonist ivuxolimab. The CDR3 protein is CAIGNRQGGYTF. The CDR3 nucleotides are TGTGCCATCGGGAACCGCCAGGGGGGCTACACCTTC.